Reported below is one T cell receptor beta chain. These data are taken from a study of blood T cell repertoires in COVID-19. About the research overall: Material from acute and convalescent COVID-19 was sourced from the United States, Italy and Spain.

Measured with immunoSEQ multiplex PCR; TCRdb has only the in-frame clones, and not every one. Of under 300,000 clones in the sample, around 86% were seen once. Trimming cost V 5 bases and J 8 bases; bases outside gene matches: 9. The CDR3 is made up of 14 amino acids. From germline, CDR1 is KGHSH and CDR2 LQKENI. The source material was peripheral blood. The J gene is TRBJ1-2, the V gene TRBV18; TRBD1 matches 9 bases. The receptor was derived from a man in his thirties or forties who had recovered from COVID-19. DNA of the CDR3: TGTGCCAGCTCAATCGGGACAGGGCGCGGGGGCTACACCTTC. Translation: CASSIGTGRGGYTF. Full variable domain (outside the CDR3, taken from reference TRBV18 and TRBJ1-2): NAGVMQNPRHLVRRRGQEARLRCSPMKGHSHVYWYRQLPEEGLKFMVYLQKENIIDESGMPKERFSAEFPKEGPSILRIQQVVRGDSAAYFCASSIGTGRGGYTFGSGTRLTVV.